The T cell receptor beta chain under discussion was sequenced for a study of T cell responses to AZD1222 COVID-19 vaccine. Combined were second doses at about 4 or about 12 weeks. The assay was immunoSEQ multiplex PCR, and TCRdb's table has in-frame clones only and misses some. The sample includes almost 95,000 clones, roughly 85% seen only once; the top ten take more than 4%. With 5 bases removed from V and 0 bases from J, the gap between germline ends came to 7 bases. Germline V gene data show CDR1 as SGHTA and CDR2 as FQGTGA. The CDR3 has 13 amino acids. This TCR came from an adult who received the AZD1222 COVID-19 vaccine. V and J are TRBV7-3 and TRBJ2-5; D not resolved. This material consisted of peripheral blood, taken 28 days after the second AZD1222 dose. In nucleotides, the CDR3 is TGTGCCAGCAGCCGGCAGTACCAAGAGACCCAGTACTTC. Its protein is CASSRQYQETQYF.